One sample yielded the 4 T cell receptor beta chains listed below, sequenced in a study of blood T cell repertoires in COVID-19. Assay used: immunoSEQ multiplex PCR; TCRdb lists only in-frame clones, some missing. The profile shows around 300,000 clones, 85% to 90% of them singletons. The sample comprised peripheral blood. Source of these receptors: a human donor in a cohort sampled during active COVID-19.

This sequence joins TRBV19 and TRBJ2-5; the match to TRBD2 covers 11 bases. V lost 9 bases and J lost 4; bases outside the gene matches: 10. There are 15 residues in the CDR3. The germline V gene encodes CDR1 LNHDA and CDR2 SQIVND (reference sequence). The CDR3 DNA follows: TGTGCCAGCAAGGACGTAGCGGGAGGGAGAGAGACCCAGTACTTC. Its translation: CASKDVAGGRETQYF.

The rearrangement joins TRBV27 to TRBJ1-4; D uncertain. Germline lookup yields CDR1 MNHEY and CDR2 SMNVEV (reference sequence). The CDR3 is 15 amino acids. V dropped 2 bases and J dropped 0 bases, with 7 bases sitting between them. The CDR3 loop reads CASSLRSATNEKLFF. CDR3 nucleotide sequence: TGTGCCAGCAGTTTACGCTCGGCAACTAATGAAAAACTGTTTTTT.

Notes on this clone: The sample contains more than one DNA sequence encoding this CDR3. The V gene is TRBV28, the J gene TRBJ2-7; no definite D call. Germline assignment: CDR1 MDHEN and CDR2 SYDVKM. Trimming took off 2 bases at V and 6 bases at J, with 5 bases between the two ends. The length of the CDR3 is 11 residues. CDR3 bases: TGTGCCAGCAGTTTAGGCGGCGAGCAGTACTTC. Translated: CASSLGGEQYF.

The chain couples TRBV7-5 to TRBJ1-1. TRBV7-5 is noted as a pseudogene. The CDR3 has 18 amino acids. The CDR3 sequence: CARSSIATIVGSCTEAFF. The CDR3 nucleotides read TGTGCCAGAAGCTCCATAGCAACGATCGTCGGAAGCTGCACTGAAGCTTTCTTT.